The T cell receptor (beta chain) described here comes from a study of blood T cells in healthy people across ages. V was cut by 7 bases and J by 0 bases, with 13 bases left in between. This CDR3 is 15 amino acids long. Germline V CDR1 and CDR2: MRHNA, SNTAGT. For this clonotype: Its target is not known.

For the second PCR, which ran for about 7 to 11 cycles, a sample-barcoded 5' primer and a J-beta primer mix were used. Every cDNA was tagged by a template-switch adaptor with 12 random nucleotides. At least 2.5 million CDR3-containing paired-end reads were obtained per sample. TCRdb ran MiXCR on the 5' RACE reads and lists one entry per CDR3 protein. The sample gives about 1.4 million distinct CDR3 sequences, roughly 60% of which show up once; 6.5% to 8% is in the top ten. Study-wide points: Long-lived and aged donors differed, with more naive CD4+ cells and higher diversity in the long-lived. Naive T cell percentage strongly correlated with TCR beta diversity.

V and J are TRBV6-4 and TRBJ2-4; no reliable D call. Source material: blood. The TCR comes from a young man in good health. CDR3 residues: CASIHGPLAKNIQYF. CDR3 coding DNA: TGTGCCAGCATCCACGGACCTCTAGCCAAAAACATTCAGTACTTC.